The rows below give T cell receptor beta chains drawn from one sample of a study of T cell responses to AZD1222 COVID-19 vaccine. The method was immunoSEQ multiplex PCR; TCRdb's version includes in-frame clones alone and lacks a portion of them. The clone table shows 150,000 or so clones, with the ten largest holding under 2.5%. Sequenced sample: peripheral blood. The origin of the receptors is an adult in good health. Both conserved end residues are part of each CDR3. The D gene is left open where the match is weak.

v_call	d_call	j_call	cdr3_nt	cdr3_aa
TRBV6-2/TRBV6-3	-	TRBJ2-7	TGTGCCAGCAGTTACCCGGGCATAAAACTCTACGAGCAGTACTTC	CASSYPGIKLYEQYF
TRBV27	-	TRBJ2-5	TGTGCCAGCAGTTCGGGACGGTGGAACGGGACCCAGTACTTC	CASSSGRWNGTQYF
TRBV5-4	-	TRBJ2-3	TGTGCCAGCAGCTTGTGGGGCAGCACAGATACGCAGTATTTT	CASSLWGSTDTQYF
TRBV21-1	-	TRBJ2-1	TGTGCCAGCAGCGAGCTCCGTCTCCCCAGGGGTAGTTACAATGAGCAGTTCTTC	CASSELRLPRGSYNEQFF
TRBV7-9	-	TRBJ1-2	TGTGCCAGCAGCTTAGGTTCATACTTGGGGGGCCCTAACTATGGCTACACCTTC	CASSLGSYLGGPNYGYTF
TRBV18	-	TRBJ2-1	TGTGCCAGCTCAAGCCGGGGCGCTTCCTACAATGAGCAGTTCTTC	CASSSRGASYNEQFF
TRBV4-3	TRBD2	TRBJ2-1	TGCGCCAGCAGCCAAGAACGGGGGGGCTCCTACAATGAGCAGTTCTTC	CASSQERGGSYNEQFF
TRBV5-1	-	TRBJ1-2	TGCGCCAGCAGCACGGTGGGGAACTATGGCTACACCTTC	CASSTVGNYGYTF
TRBV29-1	TRBD1	TRBJ2-7	TGCAGCGTTTCGGGACAGGGGCTGTACGAGCAGTACTTC	CSVSGQGLYEQYF
TRBV6-5	TRBD1	TRBJ1-3	TGTGCCAGCAGCCAGGACAGGTTTTCTGGAAACACCATATATTTT	CASSQDRFSGNTIYF
TRBV4-2	TRBD1	TRBJ1-2	TGTGCCAGCAGCTCAAGAATGGACAGGGGGCAGCATGGCTACACCTTC	CASSSRMDRGQHGYTF
TRBV28	TRBD1	TRBJ2-2	TGTGCCAGCAGGATTGGGACAGCGGGGGAGCTGTTTTTT	CASRIGTAGELFF
TRBV18	-	TRBJ1-5	TGTGCCAGCTCACCATTCTTTCCTTCTAGCAATCAGCCCCAGCATTTT	CASSPFFPSSNQPQHF
TRBV12-3/TRBV12-4	-	TRBJ2-4	TGTGCCAGCAGTTTACCCTCAAACATTCAGTACTTC	CASSLPSNIQYF
TRBV14	-	TRBJ1-4	TGTGCCAGCAGCCGTTCTCAGTCAACTAATGAAAAACTGTTTTTT	CASSRSQSTNEKLFF
TRBV4-3	-	TRBJ1-2	TGCGCCAGCAGCCAGGCTTCAAGGGGGTCCTATGGCTACACCTTC	CASSQASRGSYGYTF
TRBV7-3	-	TRBJ2-7	TGTGCCAGCAGCTTGGGCAGGGGACCCTACGAGCAGTACTTC	CASSLGRGPYEQYF
TRBV9	-	TRBJ2-3	TGTGCCAGCAGCCCAGAGGCGGGGCAAAGCACAGATACGCAGTATTTT	CASSPEAGQSTDTQYF
TRBV4-1	TRBD1	TRBJ2-1	TGCGCCAGCAGCCCAGCACAGGGGGCGGGATACAATGAGCAGTTCTTC	CASSPAQGAGYNEQFF
TRBV9	TRBD1	TRBJ1-3	TGTGCCAGCAACCTACAGGGGGCTCATGGAAACACCATATATTTT	CASNLQGAHGNTIYF
TRBV19	TRBD1	TRBJ1-6	TGTGCCAGTAGCGACAGGGGAGCCCTCCCTTCACCCCTCCACTTT	CASSDRGALPSPLHF
TRBV10-2	-	TRBJ1-1	TGCGCCAGCAGTGAAAACGCGCAGGAGGACACTGAAGCTTTCTTT	CASSENAQEDTEAFF
TRBV18	-	TRBJ1-1	TGTGCCAGCTCACCCCTGGACGTCGCAGGGACTGAAGCTTTCTTT	CASSPLDVAGTEAFF
TRBV5-5	-	TRBJ2-7	TGTGCCAGCAGCCTCGTGGGGGCGAACAACGAGCAGTACTTC	CASSLVGANNEQYF
TRBV11-2	-	TRBJ1-2	TGTGCCAGCAGACCGACGGGGTCTAACTATGGCTACACCTTC	CASRPTGSNYGYTF
TRBV6-1	-	TRBJ2-2	TGTGCCAGCAGTGAACAACCCCCCGGGGCGGGCGGGGAGCTGTTTTTT	CASSEQPPGAGGELFF
TRBV28	-	TRBJ2-5	TGTGCCAGCAGTTTGGAATCGGAGACCCAGTACTTC	CASSLESETQYF
TRBV29-1	-	TRBJ2-7	TGCAGCGTTGTTGTTGACACTTCCTACGAGCAGTACTTC	CSVVVDTSYEQYF
TRBV19	TRBD1	TRBJ1-6	TGTGCCAGTAGTCCTCGCGGGACAGTTAATTCACCCCTCCACTTT	CASSPRGTVNSPLHF
TRBV5-1	TRBD1	TRBJ1-5	TGCGCCAGCAGTCCGACAGGGAGCAATCAGCCCCAGCATTTT	CASSPTGSNQPQHF
TRBV18	TRBD1	TRBJ1-2	TGTGCCAGCTCGCCGGGACAGGACAACTATGGCTACACCTTC	CASSPGQDNYGYTF
TRBV5-6	TRBD1	TRBJ2-3	TGTGCCAGCGACACCACAGGGGCCACAGATACGCAGTATTTT	CASDTTGATDTQYF
TRBV7-3	-	TRBJ1-1	TGTGCCAGCAGCCCGAAGCGAGTACAGATGAACACTGAAGCTTTCTTT	CASSPKRVQMNTEAFF